This T cell receptor (beta chain) is from a study of blood T cell repertoires in COVID-19. With V trimmed by 1 base and J by 5 bases, 1 base remained unmatched. Per germline, CDR1 GTSNPN and CDR2 SVGIG (reference sequence). CDR3 length equals 12 residues. Sequencing was performed with immunoSEQ multiplex PCR; in TCRdb, only in-frame clones are kept and a portion is missing. The sample carries roughly 190,000 clones, 75% to 90% recorded once. Sequencing was done on a sample of PBMCs or T cells enriched from blood (not recorded which). The TCR sequence derives from a woman in her 30s who had recovered from COVID-19. The chain uses TRBV30 and TRBJ1-1; 7 nucleotides agree with TRBD1. The CDR3 bases are TGTGCCTGGAGTGAACAGGGGACTGAAGCTTTCTTT. It is translated as CAWSEQGTEAFF.